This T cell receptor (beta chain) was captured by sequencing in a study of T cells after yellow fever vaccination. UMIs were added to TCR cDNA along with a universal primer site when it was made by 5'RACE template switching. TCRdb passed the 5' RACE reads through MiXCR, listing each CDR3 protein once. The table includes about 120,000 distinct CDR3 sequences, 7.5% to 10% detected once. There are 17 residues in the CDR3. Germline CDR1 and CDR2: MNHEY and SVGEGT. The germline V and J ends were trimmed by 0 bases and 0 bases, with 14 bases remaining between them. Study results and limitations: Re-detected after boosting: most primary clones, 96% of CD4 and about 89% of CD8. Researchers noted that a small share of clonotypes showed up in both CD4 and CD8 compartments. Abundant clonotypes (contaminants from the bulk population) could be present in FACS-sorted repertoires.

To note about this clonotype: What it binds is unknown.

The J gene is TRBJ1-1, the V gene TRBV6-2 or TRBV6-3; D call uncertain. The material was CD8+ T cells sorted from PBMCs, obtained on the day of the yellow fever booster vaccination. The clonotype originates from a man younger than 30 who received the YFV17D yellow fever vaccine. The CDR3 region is CASSYSLGQGMNTEAFF. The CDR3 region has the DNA TGTGCCAGCAGTTACTCTTTGGGTCAAGGGATGAACACTGAAGCTTTCTTT.